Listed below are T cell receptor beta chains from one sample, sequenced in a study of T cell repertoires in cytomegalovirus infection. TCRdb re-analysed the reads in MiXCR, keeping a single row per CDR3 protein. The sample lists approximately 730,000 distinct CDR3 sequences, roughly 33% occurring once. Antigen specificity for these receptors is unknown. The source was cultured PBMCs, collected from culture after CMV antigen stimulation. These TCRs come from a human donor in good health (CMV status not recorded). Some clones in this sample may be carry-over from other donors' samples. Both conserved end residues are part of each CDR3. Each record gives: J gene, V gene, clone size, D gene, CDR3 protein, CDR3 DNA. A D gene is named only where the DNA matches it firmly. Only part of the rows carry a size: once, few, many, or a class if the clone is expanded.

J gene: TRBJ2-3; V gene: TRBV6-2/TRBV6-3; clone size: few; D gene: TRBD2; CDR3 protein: CASSPTSGVTHTQYF; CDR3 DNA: TGTGCCAGCAGCCCGACTAGCGGGGTTACGCATACGCAGTATTTT
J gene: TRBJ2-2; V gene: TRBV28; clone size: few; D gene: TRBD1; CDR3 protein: CASSLLTGAATGELFF; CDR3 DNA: TGTGCCAGCAGTTTATTGACAGGGGCGGCCACCGGGGAGCTGTTTTTT
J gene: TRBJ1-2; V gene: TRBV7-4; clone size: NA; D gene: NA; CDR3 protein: CASSFYRGHGYTF; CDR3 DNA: TGTGCCAGCAGCTTTTACAGAGGGCACGGCTACACCTTC
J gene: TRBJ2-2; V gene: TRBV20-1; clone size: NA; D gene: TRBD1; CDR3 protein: CSARPRGTGRDGELFF; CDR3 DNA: TGCAGTGCTCGACCTCGTGGGACAGGACGTGACGGGGAGCTGTTTTTT
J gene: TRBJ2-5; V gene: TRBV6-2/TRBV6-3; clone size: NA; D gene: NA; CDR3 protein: CATRGLRVEEETQYF; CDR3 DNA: TGTGCCACCCGTGGACTAAGGGTTGAGGAGGAGACCCAGTACTTC
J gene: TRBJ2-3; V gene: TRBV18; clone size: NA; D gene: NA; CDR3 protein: CASSIRTEISTDTQYF; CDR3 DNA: TGTGCCAGCTCAATCCGGACAGAAATTAGCACAGATACGCAGTATTTT
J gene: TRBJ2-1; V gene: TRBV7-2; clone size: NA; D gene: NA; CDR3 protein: CASSLRVEQFF; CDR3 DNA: TGTGCCAGCAGCTTAAGGGTTGAGCAGTTCTTC
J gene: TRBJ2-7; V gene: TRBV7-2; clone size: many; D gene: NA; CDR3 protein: CASSLIHEQYF; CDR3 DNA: TGTGCCAGCAGCTTAATCCACGAGCAGTACTTC
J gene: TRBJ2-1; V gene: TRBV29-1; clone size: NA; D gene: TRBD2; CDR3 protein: CSAKLAATYNEQFF; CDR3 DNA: TGCAGCGCCAAACTAGCGGCCACCTACAATGAGCAGTTCTTC
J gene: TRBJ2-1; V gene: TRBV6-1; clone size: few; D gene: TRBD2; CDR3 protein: CASSDFAGGRDNEQFF; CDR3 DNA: TGTGCCAGCAGTGATTTCGCGGGGGGGAGGGACAATGAGCAGTTCTTC
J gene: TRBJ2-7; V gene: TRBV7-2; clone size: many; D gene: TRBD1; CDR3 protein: CASSLTTGLGYEQYF; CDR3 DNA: TGTGCCAGCAGCTTAACGACAGGGTTGGGATACGAGCAGTACTTC
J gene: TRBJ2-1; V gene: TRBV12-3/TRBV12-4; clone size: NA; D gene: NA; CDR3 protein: CASSLTWSSYNEQFF; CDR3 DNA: TGTGCCAGCAGTTTAACCTGGAGCTCCTACAATGAGCAGTTCTTC